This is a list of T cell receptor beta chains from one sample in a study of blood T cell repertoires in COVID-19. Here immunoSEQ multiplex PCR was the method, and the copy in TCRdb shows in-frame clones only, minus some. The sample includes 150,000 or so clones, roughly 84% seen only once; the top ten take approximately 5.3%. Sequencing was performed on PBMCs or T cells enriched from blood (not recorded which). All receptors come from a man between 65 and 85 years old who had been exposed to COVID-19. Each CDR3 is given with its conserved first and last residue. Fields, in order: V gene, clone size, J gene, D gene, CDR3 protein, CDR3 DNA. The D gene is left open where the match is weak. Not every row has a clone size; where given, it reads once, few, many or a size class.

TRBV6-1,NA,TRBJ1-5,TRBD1,CASSEDLTGWEDQPQHF,TGTGCCAGCAGTGAAGACTTGACAGGGTGGGAAGATCAGCCCCAGCATTTT
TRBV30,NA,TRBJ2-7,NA,CAWSSRGSAYEQYF,TGTGCCTGGAGTTCTAGGGGATCTGCGTACGAGCAGTACTTC
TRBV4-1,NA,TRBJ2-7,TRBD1,CASSQEGQGAYEQYF,TGCGCCAGCAGCCAAGAGGGACAGGGGGCATACGAGCAGTACTTC
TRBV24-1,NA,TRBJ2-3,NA,CATSDLVRAVGVDTQYF,TGTGCCACCAGTGATTTGGTCCGGGCAGTGGGAGTAGATACGCAGTATTTT
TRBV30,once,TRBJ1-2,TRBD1,CAWKGQGGGYTF,TGTGCCTGGAAGGGACAGGGAGGTGGCTACACCTTC
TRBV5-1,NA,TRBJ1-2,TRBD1,CASSPEGASYGYTF,TGCGCCAGCAGCCCGGAGGGGGCCTCCTATGGCTACACCTTC
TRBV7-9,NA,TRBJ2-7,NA,CASRLPASHEQYF,TGTGCCAGCCGACTCCCGGCATCTCACGAGCAGTACTTC
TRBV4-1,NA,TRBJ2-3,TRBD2,CASSGTSADTQYF,TGCGCCAGCAGCGGGACTAGTGCAGATACGCAGTATTTT
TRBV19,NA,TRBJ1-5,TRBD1,CASGQGGGGSAQHF,TGTGCCAGTGGCCAGGGGGGTGGGGGATCGGCCCAGCATTTT
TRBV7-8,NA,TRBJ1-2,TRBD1,CASSSIIGTGDLNYGYTF,TGTGCCAGCAGCTCGATTATTGGGACAGGGGACCTTAACTATGGCTACACCTTC
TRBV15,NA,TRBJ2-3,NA,CATSRDGGLSTDTQYF,TGTGCCACCAGCAGAGATGGGGGACTTAGCACAGATACGCAGTATTTT
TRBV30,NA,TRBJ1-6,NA,CAWSVRDRDNSPLHF,TGTGCCTGGAGTGTTCGCGACAGAGATAATTCACCCCTCCACTTT
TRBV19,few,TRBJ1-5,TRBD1,CASSIPGQRGGPQHF,TGTGCCAGTAGTATACCGGGACAGCGCGGTGGGCCCCAGCATTTT
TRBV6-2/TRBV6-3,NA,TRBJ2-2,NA,CASSYPREYTGELFF,TGTGCCAGCAGTTACCCTCGGGAGTACACCGGGGAGCTGTTTTTT
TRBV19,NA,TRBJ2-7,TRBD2,CASRPTASGRYEQYF,TGTGCCAGTAGACCCACGGCCAGCGGGAGATACGAGCAGTACTTC
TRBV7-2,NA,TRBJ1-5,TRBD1,CASSARDRNNQPQHF,TGTGCCAGCAGCGCCCGGGACAGAAACAATCAGCCCCAGCATTTT
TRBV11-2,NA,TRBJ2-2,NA,CASSGQGTAGELFF,TGTGCCAGCAGCGGTCAGGGGACCGCCGGGGAGCTGTTTTTT
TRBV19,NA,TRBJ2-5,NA,CASSPRGRGETQYF,TGTGCCAGTAGCCCCAGGGGGCGGGGGGAGACCCAGTACTTC
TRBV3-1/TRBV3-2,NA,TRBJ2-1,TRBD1,CASSPAGQGAAEQFF,TGTGCCAGCAGCCCAGCGGGACAGGGGGCAGCCGAGCAGTTCTTC
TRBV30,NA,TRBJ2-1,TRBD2,CAWSVVRAGALNEQFF,TGTGCCTGGAGTGTGGTTCGAGCGGGGGCCCTCAATGAGCAGTTCTTC
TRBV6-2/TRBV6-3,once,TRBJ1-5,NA,CASSPGLNSNQPQHF,TGTGCCAGCAGCCCGGGACTAAATAGCAATCAGCCCCAGCATTTT
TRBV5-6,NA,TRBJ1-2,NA,CASSPPSGGGYTF,TGTGCCAGCAGCCCCCCTTCGGGGGGCGGCTACACCTTC
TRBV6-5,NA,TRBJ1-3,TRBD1,CASSYTGQAGNTIYF,TGTGCCAGCAGTTACACCGGACAGGCGGGAAACACCATATATTTT
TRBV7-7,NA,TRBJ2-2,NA,CASSPDSSNTGELFF,TGTGCCAGCAGCCCCGACTCGAGTAACACCGGGGAGCTGTTTTTT
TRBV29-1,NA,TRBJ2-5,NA,CSVGALTQETQYF,TGCAGCGTTGGGGCCCTCACGCAAGAGACCCAGTACTTC
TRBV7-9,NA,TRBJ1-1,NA,CASSSQGYTEAFF,TGTGCCAGCAGCTCACAGGGCTACACTGAAGCTTTCTTT
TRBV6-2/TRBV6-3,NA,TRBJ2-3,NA,CASSYGQGTDTQYF,TGTGCCAGCAGTTACGGGCAGGGAACAGATACGCAGTATTTT
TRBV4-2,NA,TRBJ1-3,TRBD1,CASSQGTGSQGNTIYF,TGTGCCAGCAGCCAAGGGACAGGGTCTCAAGGAAACACCATATATTTT
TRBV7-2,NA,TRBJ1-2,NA,CASSSTSTRTDGYTF,TGTGCCAGCAGCTCAACCTCGACTAGGACGGATGGCTACACCTTC
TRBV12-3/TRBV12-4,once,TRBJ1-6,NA,CASSSSNSPLHF,TGTGCCAGCAGTTCCTCCAATTCACCCCTCCACTTT
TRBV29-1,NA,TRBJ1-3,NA,CSVEGVGGRNTIYF,TGCAGCGTCGAGGGGGTAGGGGGAAGAAACACCATATATTTT
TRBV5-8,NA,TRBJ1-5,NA,CASTLGEGVGNQPQHF,TGTGCCAGCACCCTAGGGGAGGGGGTTGGGAATCAGCCCCAGCATTTT
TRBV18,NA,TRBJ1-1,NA,CASSPSAQGYTEAFF,TGTGCCAGCTCACCAAGTGCGCAGGGGTACACTGAAGCTTTCTTT
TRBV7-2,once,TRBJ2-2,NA,CASSSTRTGELFF,TGTGCCAGCAGTTCGACTAGGACCGGGGAGCTGTTTTTT
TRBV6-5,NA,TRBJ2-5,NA,CASSYSYGGGGKTQYF,TGTGCCAGCAGTTACTCCTACGGGGGAGGGGGAAAGACCCAGTACTTC
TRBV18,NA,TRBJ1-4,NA,CASSPTEGTNEKLFF,TGTGCCAGCTCACCAACCGAGGGAACTAATGAAAAACTGTTTTTT
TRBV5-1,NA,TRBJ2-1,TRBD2,CASRKPSGNSYNEQFF,TGCGCCAGCAGGAAGCCTAGCGGGAACTCCTACAATGAGCAGTTCTTC
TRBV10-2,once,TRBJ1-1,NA,CASSVVVGTEAFF,TGCGCCAGCAGTGTCGTTGTCGGGACTGAAGCTTTCTTT
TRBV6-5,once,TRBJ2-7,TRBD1,CASSSDRGTYEQYF,TGTGCCAGCAGTTCTGACAGGGGGACCTACGAGCAGTACTTC
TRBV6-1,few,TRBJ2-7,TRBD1,CASSDRDRDYEQYF,TGTGCCAGCAGTGATAGGGACAGAGACTACGAGCAGTACTTC
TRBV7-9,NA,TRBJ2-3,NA,CASRRHLSTDTQYF,TGTGCCAGCAGGCGGCACCTTAGCACAGATACGCAGTATTTT
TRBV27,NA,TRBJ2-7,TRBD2,CASSLTGLAGVEQYF,TGTGCCAGCAGCCTTACCGGCCTAGCGGGAGTCGAGCAGTACTTC
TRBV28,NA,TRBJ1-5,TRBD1,CAAATDRGGNQPQHF,TGTGCCGCCGCGACAGACAGGGGCGGCAATCAGCCCCAGCATTTT
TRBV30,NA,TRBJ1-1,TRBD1,CAWTGQGLSAFF,TGTGCCTGGACCGGACAGGGCTTGAGTGCTTTCTTT
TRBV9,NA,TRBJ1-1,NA,CASSPRGGPNTEAFF,TGTGCCAGCAGCCCTCGGGGAGGGCCGAACACTGAAGCTTTCTTT
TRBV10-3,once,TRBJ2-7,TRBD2,CAISTGTRRSEQYF,TGTGCCATCAGTACCGGGACTAGAAGGTCGGAGCAGTACTTC
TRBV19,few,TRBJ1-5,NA,CASSIVGSRGNQPQHF,TGTGCCAGTAGTATAGTGGGCAGTAGAGGCAATCAGCCCCAGCATTTT
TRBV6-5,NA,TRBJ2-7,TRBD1,CASMGTGSVSYEQYF,TGTGCCAGCATGGGGACAGGCTCCGTTTCCTACGAGCAGTACTTC
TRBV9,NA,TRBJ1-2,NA,CASSFDSFYGYTF,TGTGCCAGCAGTTTTGACAGCTTCTATGGCTACACCTTC
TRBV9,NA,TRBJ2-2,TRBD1,CASRRGQGTGELFF,TGTGCCAGCAGGAGGGGACAGGGGACCGGGGAGCTGTTTTTT
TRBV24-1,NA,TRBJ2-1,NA,CATSAALLSSYNEQFF,TGTGCCACCAGTGCTGCTCTATTGAGCTCCTACAATGAGCAGTTCTTC
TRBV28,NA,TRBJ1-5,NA,CASSTEGAGNQPQHF,TGTGCCAGCAGCACCGAGGGCGCGGGAAATCAGCCCCAGCATTTT
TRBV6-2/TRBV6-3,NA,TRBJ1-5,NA,CASSPSTGPMRERNQPQHF,TGTGCCAGCAGTCCCTCGACTGGACCAATGAGGGAGCGTAATCAGCCCCAGCATTTT
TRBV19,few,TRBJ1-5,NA,CASKNPGANQPQHF,TGTGCCAGTAAAAATCCGGGTGCCAATCAGCCCCAGCATTTT
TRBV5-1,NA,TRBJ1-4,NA,CASSLGGRGVFGLDEKLFF,TGCGCCAGCAGCTTGGGGGGCAGGGGAGTGTTCGGGCTCGATGAAAAACTGTTTTTT